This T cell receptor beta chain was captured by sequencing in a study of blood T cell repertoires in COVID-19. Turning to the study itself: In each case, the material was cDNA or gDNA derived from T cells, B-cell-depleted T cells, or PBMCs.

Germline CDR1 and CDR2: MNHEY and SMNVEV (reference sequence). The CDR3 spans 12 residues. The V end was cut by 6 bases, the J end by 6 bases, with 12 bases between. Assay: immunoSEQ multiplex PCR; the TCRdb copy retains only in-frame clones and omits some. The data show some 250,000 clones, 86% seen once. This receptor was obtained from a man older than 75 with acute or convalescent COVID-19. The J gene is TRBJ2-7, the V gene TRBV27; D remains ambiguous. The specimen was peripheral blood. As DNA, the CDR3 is TGTGCCAGCAGCCCGAGGATGGGCGAGCAGTACTTC. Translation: CASSPRMGEQYF.